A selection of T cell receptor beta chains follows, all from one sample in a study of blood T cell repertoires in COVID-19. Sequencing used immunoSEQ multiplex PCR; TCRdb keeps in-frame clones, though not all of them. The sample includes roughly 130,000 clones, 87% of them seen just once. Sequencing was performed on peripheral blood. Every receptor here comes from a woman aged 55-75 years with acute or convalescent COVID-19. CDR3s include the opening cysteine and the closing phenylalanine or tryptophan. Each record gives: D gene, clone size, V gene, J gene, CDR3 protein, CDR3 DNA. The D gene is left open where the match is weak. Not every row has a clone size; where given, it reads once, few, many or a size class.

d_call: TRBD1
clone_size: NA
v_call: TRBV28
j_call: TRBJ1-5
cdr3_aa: CASSPGTGSGKSQPQHF
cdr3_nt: TGTGCCAGCAGTCCCGGGACAGGGAGCGGGAAAAGTCAGCCCCAGCATTTT

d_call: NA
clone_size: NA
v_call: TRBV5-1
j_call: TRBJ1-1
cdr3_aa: CASSSGGAGDTEAFF
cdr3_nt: TGCGCCAGCAGCTCGGGAGGGGCCGGGGATACTGAAGCTTTCTTT

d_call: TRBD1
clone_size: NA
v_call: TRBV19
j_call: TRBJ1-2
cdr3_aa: CASSIGQGVYGYTF
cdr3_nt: TGTGCCAGTAGTATAGGCCAGGGGGTCTATGGCTACACCTTC

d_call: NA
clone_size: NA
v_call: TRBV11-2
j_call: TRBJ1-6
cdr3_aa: CASSPRSLNSPLHF
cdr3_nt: TGTGCCAGCAGCCCTCGGTCCCTCAATTCACCCCTCCACTTT

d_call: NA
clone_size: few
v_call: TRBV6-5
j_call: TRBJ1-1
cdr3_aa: CAGRVRGITEAFF
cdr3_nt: TGTGCCGGGCGGGTCAGGGGAATCACTGAAGCTTTCTTT

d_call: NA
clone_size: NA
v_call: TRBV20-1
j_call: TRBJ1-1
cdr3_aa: CSAAGSTEAFF
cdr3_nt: TGCAGTGCGGCAGGATCCACTGAAGCTTTCTTT

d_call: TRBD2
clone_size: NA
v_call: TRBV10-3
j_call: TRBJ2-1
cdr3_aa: CAITFLAGGHNEQFF
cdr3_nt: TGTGCCATCACATTTCTAGCGGGAGGGCACAATGAGCAGTTCTTC

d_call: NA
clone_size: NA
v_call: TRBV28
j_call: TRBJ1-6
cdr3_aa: CASSSLIRAGNSPLHF
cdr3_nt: TGTGCCAGCAGTTCCTTAATCCGGGCGGGTAATTCACCCCTCCACTTT

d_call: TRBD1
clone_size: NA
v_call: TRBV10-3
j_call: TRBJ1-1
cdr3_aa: CAISWDRVGEAFF
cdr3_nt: TGTGCCATCAGTTGGGACAGGGTCGGTGAAGCTTTCTTT

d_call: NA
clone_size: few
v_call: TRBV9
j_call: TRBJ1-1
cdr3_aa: CASSVGGQLNTEAFF
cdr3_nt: TGTGCCAGCAGCGTAGGGGGACAATTGAACACTGAAGCTTTCTTT

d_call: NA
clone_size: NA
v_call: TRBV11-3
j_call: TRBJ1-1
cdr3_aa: CASSPRGLRGETEAFF
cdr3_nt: TGTGCCAGCAGTCCGCGGGGGCTCAGGGGAGAAACTGAAGCTTTCTTT

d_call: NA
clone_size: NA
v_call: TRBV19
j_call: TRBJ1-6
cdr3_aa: CASRTHLRSPLHF
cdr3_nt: TGTGCCAGTAGGACACACCTTAGATCACCCCTCCACTTT

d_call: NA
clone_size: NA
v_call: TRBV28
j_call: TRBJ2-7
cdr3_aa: CASSPPLYEQYF
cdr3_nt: TGTGCCAGCAGCCCTCCTCTCTACGAGCAGTACTTC

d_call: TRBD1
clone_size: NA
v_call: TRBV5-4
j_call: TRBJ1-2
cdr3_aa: CASSSRTGQGFYGYTF
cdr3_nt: TGTGCCAGCAGCTCTAGAACGGGACAGGGCTTCTATGGCTACACCTTC

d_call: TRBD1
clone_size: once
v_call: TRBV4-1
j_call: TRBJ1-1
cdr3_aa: CASSPTSDRADRNTEAFF
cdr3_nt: TGCGCCAGCAGCCCAACATCGGACAGGGCGGACCGGAACACTGAAGCTTTCTTT

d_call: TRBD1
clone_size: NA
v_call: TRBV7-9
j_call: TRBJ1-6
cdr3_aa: CASSLDTGEKSPLHF
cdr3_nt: TGTGCCAGCAGCTTGGATACAGGGGAGAAATCACCCCTCCACTTT

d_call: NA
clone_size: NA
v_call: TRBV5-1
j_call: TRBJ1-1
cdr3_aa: CASSIDKLPAFF
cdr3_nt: TGCGCCAGCAGCATTGACAAGCTTCCAGCTTTCTTT

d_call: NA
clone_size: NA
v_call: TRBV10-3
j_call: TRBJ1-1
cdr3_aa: CAISEGQARNTEAFF
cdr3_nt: TGTGCCATCAGTGAGGGGCAGGCCAGGAACACTGAAGCTTTCTTT

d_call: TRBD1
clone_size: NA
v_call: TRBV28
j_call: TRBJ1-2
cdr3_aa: CASSGTGRYGYTF
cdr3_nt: TGTGCCAGCAGTGGGACAGGGAGGTATGGCTACACCTTC

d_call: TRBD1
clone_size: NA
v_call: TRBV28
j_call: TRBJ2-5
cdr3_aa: CASSPLRTGGIETQYF
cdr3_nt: TGTGCCAGCAGCCCCTTGAGGACAGGGGGTATAGAGACCCAGTACTTC

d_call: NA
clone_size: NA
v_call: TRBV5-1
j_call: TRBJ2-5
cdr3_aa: CASSPRGQETQYF
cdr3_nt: TGCGCCAGCAGCCCCCGGGGGCAAGAGACCCAGTACTTC

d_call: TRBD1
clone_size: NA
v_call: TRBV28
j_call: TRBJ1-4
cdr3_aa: CASSPTGGSTNEKLFF
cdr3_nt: TGTGCCAGCAGCCCTACAGGGGGTAGCACTAATGAAAAACTGTTTTTT

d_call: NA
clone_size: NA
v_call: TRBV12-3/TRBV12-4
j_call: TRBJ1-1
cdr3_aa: CASRRTVDTEAFF
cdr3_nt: TGTGCCAGCAGGCGTACAGTGGACACTGAAGCTTTCTTT

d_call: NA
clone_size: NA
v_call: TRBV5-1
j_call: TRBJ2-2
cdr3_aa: CASSLGRTPPGELFF
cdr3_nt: TGCGCCAGCAGCTTGGGAAGGACTCCTCCCGGGGAGCTGTTTTTT

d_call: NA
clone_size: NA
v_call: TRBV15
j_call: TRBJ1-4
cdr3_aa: CATSRDPGPDLFF
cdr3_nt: TGTGCCACCAGCAGAGACCCAGGGCCAGATCTGTTTTTT

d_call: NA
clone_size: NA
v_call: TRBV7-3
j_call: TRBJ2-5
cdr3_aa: CASSFYGQETQYF
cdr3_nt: TGTGCCAGCAGCTTCTACGGGCAAGAGACCCAGTACTTC

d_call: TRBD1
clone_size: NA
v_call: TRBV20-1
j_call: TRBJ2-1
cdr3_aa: CSASRGHEQFF
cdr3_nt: TGCAGTGCTAGTAGGGGGCATGAGCAGTTCTTC

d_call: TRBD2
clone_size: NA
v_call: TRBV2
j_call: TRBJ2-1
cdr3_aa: CASRSRLAGVGNEQFF
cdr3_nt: TGTGCCAGCAGATCGAGACTAGCGGGAGTCGGCAATGAGCAGTTCTTC

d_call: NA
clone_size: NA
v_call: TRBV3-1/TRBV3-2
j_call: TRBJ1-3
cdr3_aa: CASSQDSGLSGNTIYF
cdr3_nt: TGTGCCAGCAGCCAAGATAGCGGCCTCTCTGGAAACACCATATATTTT

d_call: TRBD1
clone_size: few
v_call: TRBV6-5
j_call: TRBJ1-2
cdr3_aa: CASSLQGAGGYTF
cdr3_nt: TGTGCCAGCAGTCTCCAGGGGGCAGGAGGCTACACCTTC

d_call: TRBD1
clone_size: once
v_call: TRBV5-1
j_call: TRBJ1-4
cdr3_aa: CASSASGTAREKLFF
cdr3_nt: TGCGCCAGCAGCGCCTCCGGGACAGCCAGAGAAAAACTGTTTTTT

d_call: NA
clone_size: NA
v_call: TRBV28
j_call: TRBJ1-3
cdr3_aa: CASSLTAPLGNTIYF
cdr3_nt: TGTGCCAGCAGTTTAACCGCCCCACTAGGAAACACCATATATTTT

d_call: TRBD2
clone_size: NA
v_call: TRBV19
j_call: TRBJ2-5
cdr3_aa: CATKVSGGLGETQYF
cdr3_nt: TGTGCCACCAAGGTTAGCGGAGGACTAGGGGAGACCCAGTACTTC

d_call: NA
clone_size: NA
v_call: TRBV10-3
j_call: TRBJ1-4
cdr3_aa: CAISDPGLLEKLFF
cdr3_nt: TGTGCCATCAGTGATCCCGGACTGCTAGAAAAACTGTTTTTT